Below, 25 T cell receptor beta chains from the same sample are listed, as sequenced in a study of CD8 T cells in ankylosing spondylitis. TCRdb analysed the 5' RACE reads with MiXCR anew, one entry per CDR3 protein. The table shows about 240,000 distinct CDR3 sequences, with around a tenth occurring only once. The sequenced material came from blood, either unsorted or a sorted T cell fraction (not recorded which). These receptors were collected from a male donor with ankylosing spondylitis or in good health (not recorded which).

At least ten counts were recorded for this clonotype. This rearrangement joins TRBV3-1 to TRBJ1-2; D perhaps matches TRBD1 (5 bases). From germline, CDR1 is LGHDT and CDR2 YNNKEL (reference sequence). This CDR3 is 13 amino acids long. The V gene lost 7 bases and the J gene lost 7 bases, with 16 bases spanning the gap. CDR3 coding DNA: TGTGCCAGCAACCTAAGGGGAGAAGGTGGCTACACCTTC. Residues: CASNLRGEGGYTF.

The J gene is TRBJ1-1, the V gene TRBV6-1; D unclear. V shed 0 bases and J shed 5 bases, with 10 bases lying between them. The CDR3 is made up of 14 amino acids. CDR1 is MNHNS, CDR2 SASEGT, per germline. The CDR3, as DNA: TGTGCCAGCAGTGAAGCGGTTCGTGGAACTGAAGCTTTCTTT. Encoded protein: CASSEAVRGTEAFF.

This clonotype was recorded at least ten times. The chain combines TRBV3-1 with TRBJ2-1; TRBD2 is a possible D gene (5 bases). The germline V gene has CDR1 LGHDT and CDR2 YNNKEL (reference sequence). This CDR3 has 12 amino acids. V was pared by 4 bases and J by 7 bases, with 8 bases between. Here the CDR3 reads CASSPGYNEQFF. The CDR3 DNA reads TGTGCCAGCAGCCCGGGATATAATGAGCAGTTCTTC.

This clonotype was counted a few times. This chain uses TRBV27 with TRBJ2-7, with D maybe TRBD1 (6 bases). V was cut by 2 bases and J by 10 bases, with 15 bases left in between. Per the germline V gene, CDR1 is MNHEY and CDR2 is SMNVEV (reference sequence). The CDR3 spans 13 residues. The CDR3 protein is CASSLRGTLGQYF. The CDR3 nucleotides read TGTGCCAGCAGTTTAAGGGGGACCCTCGGACAGTACTTC.

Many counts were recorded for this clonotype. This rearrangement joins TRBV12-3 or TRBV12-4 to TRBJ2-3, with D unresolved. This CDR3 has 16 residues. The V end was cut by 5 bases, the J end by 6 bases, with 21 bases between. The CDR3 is CASSPPVHYIGDTQYF. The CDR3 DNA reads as TGTGCCAGCAGTCCCCCGGTACATTACATTGGGGATACGCAGTATTTT.

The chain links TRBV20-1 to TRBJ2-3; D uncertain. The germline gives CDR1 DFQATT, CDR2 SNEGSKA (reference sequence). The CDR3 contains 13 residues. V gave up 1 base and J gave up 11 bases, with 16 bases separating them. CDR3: CSARVVSSSVQYF. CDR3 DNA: TGCAGTGCTAGAGTTGTCTCTTCGTCGGTGCAGTATTTT.

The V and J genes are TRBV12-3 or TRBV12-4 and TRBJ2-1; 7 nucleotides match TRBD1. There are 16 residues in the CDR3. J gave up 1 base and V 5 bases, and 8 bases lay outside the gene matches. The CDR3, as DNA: TGTGCCAGCAGTCCCGGACAGGTCGGTTCCTACAATGAGCAGTTCTTC. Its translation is CASSPGQVGSYNEQFF.

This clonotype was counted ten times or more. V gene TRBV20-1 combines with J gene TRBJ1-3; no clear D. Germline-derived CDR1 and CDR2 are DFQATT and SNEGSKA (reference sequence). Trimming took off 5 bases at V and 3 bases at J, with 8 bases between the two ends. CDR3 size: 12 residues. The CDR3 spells CSAWKDGNTIYF. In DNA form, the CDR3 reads TGCAGTGCTTGGAAGGATGGAAACACCATATATTTT.

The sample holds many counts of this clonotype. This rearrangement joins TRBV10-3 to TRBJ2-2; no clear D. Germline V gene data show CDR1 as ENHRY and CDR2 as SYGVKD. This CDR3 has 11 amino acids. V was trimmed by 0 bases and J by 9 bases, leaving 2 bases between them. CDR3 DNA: TGTGCCATCAGTGAGTCGTGGGAGCTGTTTTTT. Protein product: CAISESWELFF.

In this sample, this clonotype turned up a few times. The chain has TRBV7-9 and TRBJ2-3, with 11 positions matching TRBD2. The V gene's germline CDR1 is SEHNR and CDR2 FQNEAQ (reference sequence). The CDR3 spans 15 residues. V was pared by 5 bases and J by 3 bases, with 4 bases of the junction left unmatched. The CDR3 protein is CASSGRLAGTDTQYF. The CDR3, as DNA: TGTGCCAGCAGCGGCAGACTAGCGGGAACAGATACGCAGTATTTT.

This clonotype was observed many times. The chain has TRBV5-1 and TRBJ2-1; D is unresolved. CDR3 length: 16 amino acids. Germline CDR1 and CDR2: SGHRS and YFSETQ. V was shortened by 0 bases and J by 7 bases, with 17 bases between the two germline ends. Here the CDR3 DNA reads TGCGCCAGCAGCTTGGATAAGGGATTTCCATTTAATGAGCAGTTCTTC. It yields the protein CASSLDKGFPFNEQFF.

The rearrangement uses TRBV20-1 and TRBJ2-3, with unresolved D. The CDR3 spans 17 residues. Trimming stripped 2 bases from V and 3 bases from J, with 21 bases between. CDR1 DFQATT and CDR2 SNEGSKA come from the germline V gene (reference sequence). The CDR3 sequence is CSARWPVLDLETDTQYF. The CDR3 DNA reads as TGCAGTGCTAGATGGCCCGTTCTAGATCTAGAAACAGATACGCAGTATTTT.

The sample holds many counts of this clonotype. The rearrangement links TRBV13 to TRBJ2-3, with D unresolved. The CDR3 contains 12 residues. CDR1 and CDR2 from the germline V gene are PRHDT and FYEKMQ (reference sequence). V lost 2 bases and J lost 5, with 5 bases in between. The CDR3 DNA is TGTGCCAGCAGCTTATTTGGAGATACGCAGTATTTT. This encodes CASSLFGDTQYF.

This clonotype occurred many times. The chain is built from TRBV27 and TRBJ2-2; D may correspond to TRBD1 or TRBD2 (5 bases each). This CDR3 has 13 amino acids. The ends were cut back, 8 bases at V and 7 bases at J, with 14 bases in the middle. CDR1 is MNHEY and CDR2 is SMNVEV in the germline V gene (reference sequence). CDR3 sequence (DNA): TGTGCCAGCGGTATCGGGGCGGGCGGGGAGCTGTTTTTT. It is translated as CASGIGAGGELFF.

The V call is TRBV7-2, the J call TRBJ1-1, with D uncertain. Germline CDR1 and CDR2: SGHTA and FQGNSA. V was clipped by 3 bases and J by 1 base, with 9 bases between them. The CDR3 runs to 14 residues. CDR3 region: CASSLRPGNTEAFF. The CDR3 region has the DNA TGTGCCAGCAGCTTGAGGCCGGGGAACACTGAAGCTTTCTTT.

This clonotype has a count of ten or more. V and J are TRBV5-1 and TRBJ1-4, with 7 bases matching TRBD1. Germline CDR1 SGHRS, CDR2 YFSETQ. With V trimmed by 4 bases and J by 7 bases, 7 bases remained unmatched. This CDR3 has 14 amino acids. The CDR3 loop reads CASSVGTDTEKLFF. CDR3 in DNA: TGCGCCAGCAGCGTTGGGACAGACACTGAAAAACTGTTTTTT. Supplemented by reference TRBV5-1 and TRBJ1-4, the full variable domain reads KAGVTQTPRYLIKTRGQQVTLSCSPISGHRSVSWYQQTPGQGLQFLFEYFSETQRNKGNFPGRFSGRQFSNSRSEMNVSTLELGDSALYLCASSVGTDTEKLFFGSGTQLSVL.

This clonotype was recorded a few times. This CDR3 is CASRVETVDEQFF. CDR3 in DNA: TGTGCCAGCAGAGTTGAGACCGTGGATGAGCAGTTCTTC. V usage is TRBV2 and J usage is TRBJ2-1; D is ambiguous. Germline-derived CDR1 and CDR2 are SNHLY and FYNNEI. CDR3 length: 13 amino acids. Deletions cut 6 bases from V and 8 bases from J, with 14 bases between.

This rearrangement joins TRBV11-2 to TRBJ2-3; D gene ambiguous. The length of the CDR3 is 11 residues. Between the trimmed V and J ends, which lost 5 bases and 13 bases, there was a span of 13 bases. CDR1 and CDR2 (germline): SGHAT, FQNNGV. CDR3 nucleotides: TGTGCCAGCAGCGTGTTTGGGCGAAAGTATTTT. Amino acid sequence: CASSVFGRKYF. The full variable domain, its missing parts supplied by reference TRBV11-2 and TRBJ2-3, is EAGVAQSPRYKIIEKRQSVAFWCNPISGHATLYWYQQILGQGPKLLIQFQNNGVVDDSQLPKDRFSAERLKGVDSTLKIQPAKLEDSAVYLCASSVFGRKYFGPGTRLTVL.

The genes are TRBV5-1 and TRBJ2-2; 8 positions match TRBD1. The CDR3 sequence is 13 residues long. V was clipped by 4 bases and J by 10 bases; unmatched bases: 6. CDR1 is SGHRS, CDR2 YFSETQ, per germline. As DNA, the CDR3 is TGCGCCAGCAGCCGGACAGGGTCTGTGGAGCTGTTTTTT. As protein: CASSRTGSVELFF.

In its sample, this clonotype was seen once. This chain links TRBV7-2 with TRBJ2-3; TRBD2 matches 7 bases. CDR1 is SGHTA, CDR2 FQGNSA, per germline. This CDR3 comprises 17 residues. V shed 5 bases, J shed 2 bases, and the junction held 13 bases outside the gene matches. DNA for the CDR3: TGTGCCAGCAGCGCGGTTGGCGGGGGACCCTACACAGATACGCAGTATTTT. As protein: CASSAVGGGPYTDTQYF.

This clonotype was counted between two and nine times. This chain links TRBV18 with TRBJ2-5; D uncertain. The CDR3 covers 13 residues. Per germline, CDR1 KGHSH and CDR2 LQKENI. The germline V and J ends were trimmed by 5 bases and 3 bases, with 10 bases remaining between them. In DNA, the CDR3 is TGTGCCAGCTCAACCTTACAGAAAGAGACCCAGTACTTC. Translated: CASSTLQKETQYF.

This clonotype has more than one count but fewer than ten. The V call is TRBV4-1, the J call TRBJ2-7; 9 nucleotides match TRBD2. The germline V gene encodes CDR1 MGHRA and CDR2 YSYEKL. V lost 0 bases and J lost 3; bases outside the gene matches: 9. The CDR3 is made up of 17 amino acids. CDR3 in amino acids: CASSQDRERGAVYEQYF. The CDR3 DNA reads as TGCGCCAGCAGCCAAGATCGGGAGCGGGGGGCCGTCTACGAGCAGTACTTC.

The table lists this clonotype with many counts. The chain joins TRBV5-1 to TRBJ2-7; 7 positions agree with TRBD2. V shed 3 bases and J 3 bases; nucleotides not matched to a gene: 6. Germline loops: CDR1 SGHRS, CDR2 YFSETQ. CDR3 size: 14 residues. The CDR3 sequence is CASSYGGSSYEQYF. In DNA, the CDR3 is TGCGCCAGCAGCTATGGCGGGAGTAGCTACGAGCAGTACTTC.

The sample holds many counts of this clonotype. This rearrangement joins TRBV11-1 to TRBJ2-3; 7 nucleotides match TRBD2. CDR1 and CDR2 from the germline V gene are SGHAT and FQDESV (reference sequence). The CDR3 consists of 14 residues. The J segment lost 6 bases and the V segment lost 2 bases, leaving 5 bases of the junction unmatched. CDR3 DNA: TGTGCCAGCAGCTTATTGACTAGCTCTGATACGCAGTATTTT. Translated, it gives CASSLLTSSDTQYF.

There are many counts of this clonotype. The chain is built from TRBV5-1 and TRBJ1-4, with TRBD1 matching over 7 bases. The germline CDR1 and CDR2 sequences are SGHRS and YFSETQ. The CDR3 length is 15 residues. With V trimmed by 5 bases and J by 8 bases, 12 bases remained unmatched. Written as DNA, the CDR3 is TGCGCCAGCAGGTCCGGACAGGCGGTAAGAGAAAAACTGTTTTTT. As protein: CASRSGQAVREKLFF.